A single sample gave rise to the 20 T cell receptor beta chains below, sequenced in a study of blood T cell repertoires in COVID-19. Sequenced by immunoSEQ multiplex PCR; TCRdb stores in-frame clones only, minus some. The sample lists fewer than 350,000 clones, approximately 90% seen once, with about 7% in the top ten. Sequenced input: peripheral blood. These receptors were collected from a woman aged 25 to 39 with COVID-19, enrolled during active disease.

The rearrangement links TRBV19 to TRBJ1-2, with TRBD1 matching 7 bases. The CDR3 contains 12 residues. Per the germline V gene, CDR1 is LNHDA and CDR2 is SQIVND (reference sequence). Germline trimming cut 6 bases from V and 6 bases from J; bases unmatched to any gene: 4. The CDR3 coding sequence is TGTGCCAGTAGGACAGGGTGGCATGGCTACACCTTC. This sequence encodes CASRTGWHGYTF.

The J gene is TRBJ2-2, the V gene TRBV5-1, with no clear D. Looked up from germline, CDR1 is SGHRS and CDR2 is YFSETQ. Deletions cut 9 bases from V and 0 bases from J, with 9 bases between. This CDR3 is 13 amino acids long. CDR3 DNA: TGCGCCATATACAGCCCGAACACCGGGGAGCTGTTTTTT. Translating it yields CAIYSPNTGELFF.

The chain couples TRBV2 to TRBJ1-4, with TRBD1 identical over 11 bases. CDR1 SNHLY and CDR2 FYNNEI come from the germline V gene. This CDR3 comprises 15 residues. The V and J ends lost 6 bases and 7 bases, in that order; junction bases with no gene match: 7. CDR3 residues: CASRDRGLEVEKLFF. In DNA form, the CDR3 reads TGTGCCAGCAGGGACAGGGGGCTCGAGGTTGAAAAACTGTTTTTT.

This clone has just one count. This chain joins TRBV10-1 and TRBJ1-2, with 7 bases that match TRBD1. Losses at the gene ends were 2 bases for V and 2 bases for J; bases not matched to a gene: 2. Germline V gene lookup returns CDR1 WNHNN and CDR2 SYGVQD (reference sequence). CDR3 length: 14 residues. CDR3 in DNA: TGCGCCAGCAGTGAGGGGACAGCGAACTATGGCTACACCTTC. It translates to CASSEGTANYGYTF.

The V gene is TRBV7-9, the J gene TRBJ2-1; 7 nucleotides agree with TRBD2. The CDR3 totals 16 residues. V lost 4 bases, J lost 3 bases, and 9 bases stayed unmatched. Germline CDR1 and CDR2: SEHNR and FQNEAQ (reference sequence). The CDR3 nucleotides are TGTGCCAGCAGCTCCATACTAGCGTTTGACTACAATGAGCAGTTCTTC. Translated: CASSSILAFDYNEQFF.

The CDR3, as DNA: TGTGCCAGCAGCCAGGGTCGGCTGGACAGGTATTTT. Translation: CASSQGRLDRYF. The chain has TRBV4-2 and TRBJ2-3; weak D call: TRBD1 (6 bases). Trimming pared 3 bases from V and 14 bases from J, leaving 15 bases between. CDR1 is LGHNA and CDR2 is YNFKEQ in the germline V gene. CDR3 size: 12 residues.

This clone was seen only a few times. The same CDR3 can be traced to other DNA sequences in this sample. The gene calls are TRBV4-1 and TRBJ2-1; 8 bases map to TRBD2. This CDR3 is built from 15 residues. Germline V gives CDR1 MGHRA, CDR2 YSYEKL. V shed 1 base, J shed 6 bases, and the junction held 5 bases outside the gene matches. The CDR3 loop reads CASSQALAGGNEQFF. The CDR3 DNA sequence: TGCGCCAGCAGCCAAGCGCTAGCGGGTGGCAATGAGCAGTTCTTC.

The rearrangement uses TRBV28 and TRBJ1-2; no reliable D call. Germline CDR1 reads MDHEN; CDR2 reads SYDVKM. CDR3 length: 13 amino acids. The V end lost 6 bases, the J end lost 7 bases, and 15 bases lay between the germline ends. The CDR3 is CASSPRPEAGYTF. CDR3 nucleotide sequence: TGTGCCAGCAGCCCCCGACCAGAGGCTGGCTACACCTTC.

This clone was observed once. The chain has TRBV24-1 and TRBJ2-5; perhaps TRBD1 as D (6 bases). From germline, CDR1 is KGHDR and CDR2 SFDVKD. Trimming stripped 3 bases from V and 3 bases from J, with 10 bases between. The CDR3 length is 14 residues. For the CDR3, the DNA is TGTGCCACCAGTGATGAGTCAGGGGAAGAGACCCAGTACTTC. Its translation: CATSDESGEETQYF.

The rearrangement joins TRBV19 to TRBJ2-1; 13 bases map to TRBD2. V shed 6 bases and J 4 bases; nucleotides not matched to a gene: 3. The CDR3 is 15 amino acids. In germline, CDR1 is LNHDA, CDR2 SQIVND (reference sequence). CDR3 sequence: CASSRLAGGYNEQFF. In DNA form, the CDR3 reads TGTGCCAGTAGCCGACTAGCGGGGGGATACAATGAGCAGTTCTTC.

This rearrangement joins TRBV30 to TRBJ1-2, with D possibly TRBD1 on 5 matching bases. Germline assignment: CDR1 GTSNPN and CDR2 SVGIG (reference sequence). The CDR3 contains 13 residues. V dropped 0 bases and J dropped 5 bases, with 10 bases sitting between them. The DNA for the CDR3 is TGTGCCTGGAGTGTACAGGTGGGTTATGGCTACACCTTC. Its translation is CAWSVQVGYGYTF.

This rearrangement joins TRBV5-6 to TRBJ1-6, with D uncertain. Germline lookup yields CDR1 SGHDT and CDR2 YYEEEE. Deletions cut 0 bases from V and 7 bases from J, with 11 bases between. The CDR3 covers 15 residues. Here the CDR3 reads CASSLVPGRNSPLHF. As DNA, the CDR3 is TGTGCCAGCAGCTTGGTACCGGGTAGGAATTCACCCCTCCACTTT.

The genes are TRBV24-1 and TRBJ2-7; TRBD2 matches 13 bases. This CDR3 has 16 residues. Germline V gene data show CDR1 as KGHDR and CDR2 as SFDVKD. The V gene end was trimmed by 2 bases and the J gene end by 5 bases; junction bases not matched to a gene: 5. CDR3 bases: TGTGCCACCAGTGATTCCGGACTAGCGGGAGTCGACGAGCAGTACTTC. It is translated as CATSDSGLAGVDEQYF.

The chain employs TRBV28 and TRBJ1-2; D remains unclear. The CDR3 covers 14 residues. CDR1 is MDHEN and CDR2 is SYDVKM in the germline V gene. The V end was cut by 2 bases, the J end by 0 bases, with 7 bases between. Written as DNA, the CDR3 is TGTGCCAGCAGTTTAGAGGAAGCTAACTATGGCTACACCTTC. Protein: CASSLEEANYGYTF.

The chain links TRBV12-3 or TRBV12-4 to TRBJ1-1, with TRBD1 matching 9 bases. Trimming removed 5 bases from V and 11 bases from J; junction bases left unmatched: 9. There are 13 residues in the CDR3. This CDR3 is CASSPRTGEAAFF. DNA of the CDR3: TGTGCCAGCAGTCCAAGGACAGGGGAAGCTGCTTTCTTT.

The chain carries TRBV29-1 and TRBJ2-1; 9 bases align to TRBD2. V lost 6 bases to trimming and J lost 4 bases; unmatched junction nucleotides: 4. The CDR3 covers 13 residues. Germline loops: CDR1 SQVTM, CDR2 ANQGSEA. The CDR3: CSVRTSAYNEQFF. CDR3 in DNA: TGCAGCGTAAGGACTAGCGCATACAATGAGCAGTTCTTC.

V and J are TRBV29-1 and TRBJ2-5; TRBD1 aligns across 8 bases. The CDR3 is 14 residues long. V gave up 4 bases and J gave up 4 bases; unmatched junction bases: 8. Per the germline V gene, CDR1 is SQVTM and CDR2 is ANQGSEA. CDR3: CSVVQGGLGETQYF. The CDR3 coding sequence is TGCAGCGTTGTACAGGGGGGTTTGGGAGAGACCCAGTACTTC.

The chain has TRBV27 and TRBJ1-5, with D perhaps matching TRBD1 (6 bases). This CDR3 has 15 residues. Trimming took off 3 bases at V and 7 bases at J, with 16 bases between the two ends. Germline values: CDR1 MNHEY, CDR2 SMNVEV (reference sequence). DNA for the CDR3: TGTGCCAGCAGTTTGTCAACAGGGAGGGAACAGCCCCAGCATTTT. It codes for CASSLSTGREQPQHF.

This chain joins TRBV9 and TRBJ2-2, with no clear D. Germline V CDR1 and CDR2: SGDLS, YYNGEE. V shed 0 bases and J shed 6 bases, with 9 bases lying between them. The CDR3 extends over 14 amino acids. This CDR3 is CASSVDPVPGELFF. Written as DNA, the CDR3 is TGTGCCAGCAGCGTAGATCCAGTTCCCGGGGAGCTGTTTTTT.

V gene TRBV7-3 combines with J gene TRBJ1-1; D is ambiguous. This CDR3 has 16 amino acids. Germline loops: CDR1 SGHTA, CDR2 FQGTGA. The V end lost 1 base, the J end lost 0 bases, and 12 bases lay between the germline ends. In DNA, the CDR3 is TGTGCCAGCAGCTTAATGGCTGCGGGGATGAACACTGAAGCTTTCTTT. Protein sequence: CASSLMAAGMNTEAFF.